This TCR beta chain is from a study of human T cells and chemical hapten exposure. Overall study context: Diagnoses of alopecia areata, totalis or universalis occurred in mostly female patients.

As for time point: patch test 1, 2 weeks after DPC sensitization. Indicated treatment: therapeutic diphenylcyclopropenone sensitization with weekly scalp DPC. Unfractionated whole blood yielded the extracted total RNA. One entry per CDR3 protein results from TCRdb running MiXCR on the RACE reads. The sample has about 340,000 distinct CDR3 sequences, around 7% seen once; the top ten hold 7.5% to 8.5%. The material sequenced was whole blood, taken in connection with sensitization to the hapten diphenylcyclopropenone (DPC). The receptor's source is a woman between 18 and 29 years old with alopecia areata. Some clones in this sample may be carry-over from other donors' samples.

The CDR3 spells CASSLHRRGLAGQETQYF. In DNA, the CDR3 is TGTGCCAGCAGCCTCCACCGGCGAGGACTAGCGGGGCAAGAGACCCAGTACTTC. The chain links TRBV11-1 to TRBJ2-5; 12 nucleotides match TRBD2. The CDR3 extends over 18 amino acids. Germline lookup yields CDR1 SGHAT and CDR2 FQDESV (reference sequence). V lost 5 bases, J lost 2 bases, and 12 bases stayed unmatched.